A single sample gave rise to the 26 T cell receptor beta chains below, sequenced in a study of T cells in tumors after PD-1 blockade. TCRdb's copy holds only in-frame clones and misses some; the assay was immunoSEQ multiplex PCR. The sample has about 59,000 clones, about 80% seen once. The material sequenced was PBMCs, taken before anti-PD-1 treatment. The source of these receptors is a human donor with basal cell carcinoma.

The gene calls are TRBV3-1 (or the pseudogene TRBV3-2) and TRBJ2-5, with TRBD2 matching 14 bases. The CDR3 loop spans 15 amino acids. The ends lost 5 bases at V and 9 bases at J; junction bases unmatched: 8. Germline-derived CDR1 and CDR2 are LGHDT and YNNKEL (reference sequence). The CDR3 sequence: CASSRGLAGEPAQYF. CDR3 nucleotides: TGTGCCAGCAGCAGGGGACTAGCGGGGGAACCGGCCCAGTACTTC.

This clone was picked up a small number of times. The rearrangement joins TRBV9 to TRBJ2-5; 9 positions match TRBD1. Losses at the gene ends were 0 bases for V and 4 bases for J; bases not matched to a gene: 4. In germline, CDR1 is SGDLS, CDR2 YYNGEE. The CDR3 length is 15 residues. The CDR3 coding sequence is TGTGCCAGCAGCGTAGACGGACAGGGGCGAGAGACCCAGTACTTC. This codes for CASSVDGQGRETQYF.

The rearrangement joins TRBV5-5 to TRBJ2-5, with a possible D match to TRBD2 (7 bases). This CDR3 is 15 amino acids long. Trimming took off 4 bases at V and 5 bases at J, with 18 bases between the two ends. Germline V lookup: CDR1 SGHKS, CDR2 YYEKEE (reference sequence). The CDR3 bases are TGTGCCAGCAGCCTGGTGGGGGGGCCGGTTGAGACCCAGTACTTC. It codes for CASSLVGGPVETQYF.

This chain joins TRBV25-1 and TRBJ1-3; tentatively, D is TRBD1 (5 bases). Trimming removed 2 bases from V and 5 bases from J, with 7 bases in between. The CDR3 contains 13 residues. Germline V gene sequence: CDR1 MGHDK, CDR2 SYGVNS. Here the CDR3 reads CASSENRRNTIYF. In nucleotides, the CDR3 is TGTGCCAGCAGTGAAAACAGGCGAAACACCATATATTTT.

The genes are TRBV5-1 and TRBJ2-2, with TRBD2 identical over 14 bases. In germline, CDR1 is SGHRS, CDR2 YFSETQ. The V gene end was trimmed by 4 bases and the J gene end by 4 bases; junction bases not matched to a gene: 3. The CDR3 has 16 amino acids. The CDR3 nucleotides read TGCGCCAGCAGCAGGACTAGCGGGGGGTTCACCGGGGAGCTGTTTTTT. Amino acid sequence: CASSRTSGGFTGELFF.

This sequence joins TRBV5-1 and TRBJ1-1; D perhaps matches TRBD1 (6 bases). CDR1 SGHRS and CDR2 YFSETQ come from the germline V gene. Between the trimmed V and J ends, which lost 5 bases and 3 bases, there was a span of 14 bases. The CDR3 extends over 14 amino acids. In nucleotides, the CDR3 is TGCGCCAGCAGTTTCGGGGGGCAGGACACTGAAGCTTTCTTT. Encoded protein: CASSFGGQDTEAFF.

This clone was observed a handful of times. This chain connects TRBV6-5 to TRBJ1-5; D ambiguous. Germline V gene data show CDR1 as MNHEY and CDR2 as SVGAGI. Trimming shortened V by 4 bases and J by 6 bases, and 10 bases separated the two germline ends. This CDR3 has 13 amino acids. The CDR3 DNA reads TGTGCCAGCAGTTCCTCGGGGAGTCAGCCCCAGCATTTT. It is translated as CASSSSGSQPQHF.

The V gene is TRBV14, the J gene TRBJ1-4; D gene unclear. Between the trimmed V and J ends, which lost 3 bases and 8 bases, there was a span of 7 bases. This CDR3 has 12 residues. CDR1 is SGHDN, CDR2 FVKESK, per germline. In DNA form, the CDR3 reads TGTGCCAGCAGCCAGTCGAGGGAAAAACTGTTTTTT. It translates to CASSQSREKLFF.

The J gene is TRBJ2-7, the V gene TRBV9, with TRBD2 as a possible D gene (5 bases). CDR3 length equals 13 residues. V was cut by 0 bases and J by 4 bases, with 8 bases left in between. CDR1 and CDR2 (germline): SGDLS, YYNGEE. CDR3 bases: TGTGCCAGCAGCGTAGCTGAGGGTTACGAGCAGTACTTC. This encodes CASSVAEGYEQYF.

This chain connects TRBV5-4 to TRBJ2-2; D gene uncertain. Trimming took 0 bases from V and 4 from J, leaving 7 bases between them. The CDR3 has 14 residues. CDR1 is SGHNT, CDR2 YYREEE, per germline (reference sequence). The CDR3 nucleotides read TGTGCCAGCAGCTTGGTACCGCTCACCGGGGAGCTGTTTTTT. Translation gives CASSLVPLTGELFF. Complete variable domain (other parts from reference TRBV5-4 and TRBJ2-2): ETGVTQSPTHLIKTRGQQVTLRCSSQSGHNTVSWYQQALGQGPQFIFQYYREEENGRGNFPPRFSGLQFPNYSSELNVNALELDDSALYLCASSLVPLTGELFFGEGSRLTVL.

The chain uses TRBV5-1 and TRBJ1-4, with TRBD1 as a possible D gene (6 bases). Germline V CDR1 and CDR2: SGHRS, YFSETQ. This CDR3 region has 14 residues. The V end lost 4 bases, the J end lost 5 bases, and 12 bases lay between the germline ends. The CDR3 sequence: CASSNIGQNEKLFF. As DNA, the CDR3 is TGCGCCAGCAGCAATATCGGACAGAATGAAAAACTGTTTTTT.

This clone was picked up a small number of times. This specimen includes other DNA sequences encoding the same CDR3. The chain combines TRBV6-5 with TRBJ1-2, with 7 bases matching TRBD1. CDR3 length equals 16 residues. V lost 0 bases, J lost 4 bases, and 8 bases stayed unmatched. Germline CDR1 and CDR2: MNHEY and SVGAGI. CDR3 DNA sequence: TGTGCCAGCAGTTACTCGAGGACAGGTGGAGGCTATGGCTACACCTTC. It yields the protein CASSYSRTGGGYGYTF.

This CDR3 reads CASSPLAGVQAETQYF. CDR3 DNA: TGCGCCAGCAGCCCCTTAGCGGGGGTGCAGGCAGAGACCCAGTACTTC. The gene calls are TRBV5-1 and TRBJ2-5; 9 bases are shared with TRBD2. V dropped 4 bases and J dropped 4; count of bases not matched to a gene: 11. The CDR3 sequence is 16 residues long. Germline V gene lookup returns CDR1 SGHRS and CDR2 YFSETQ. The full variable domain, in which reference TRBV5-1 and TRBJ2-5 provide the parts outside the CDR3, is KAGVTQTPRYLIKTRGQQVTLSCSPISGHRSVSWYQQTPGQGLQFLFEYFSETQRNKGNFPGRFSGRQFSNSRSEMNVSTLELGDSALYLCASSPLAGVQAETQYFGPGTRLLVL.

CDR3: CASSSNNRVFTEAFF. The CDR3 coding sequence is TGCGCCAGCAGCTCTAATAACAGGGTATTCACTGAAGCTTTCTTT. The chain employs TRBV5-1 and TRBJ1-1; possibly TRBD1 for D (6 bases). This CDR3 comprises 15 residues. The V end lost 3 bases, the J end lost 4 bases, and 16 bases lay between the germline ends. Per germline, CDR1 SGHRS and CDR2 YFSETQ.

CDR3 bases: TGTGCCAGCAGCGCTATTAGGACGGGCTTTGCAACTAATGAAAAACTGTTTTTT. Translation gives CASSAIRTGFATNEKLFF. The rearrangement joins TRBV7-9 to TRBJ1-4; no definite D call. Trimming removed 5 bases at V and 0 bases at J, with 19 bases between. Germline V gene lookup returns CDR1 SEHNR and CDR2 FQNEAQ (reference sequence). This CDR3 comprises 18 residues.

The chain carries TRBV9 and TRBJ1-4; D unclear. Trimming stripped 0 bases from V and 3 bases from J, with 12 bases between. From germline, CDR1 is SGDLS and CDR2 YYNGEE. The CDR3 extends over 16 amino acids. CDR3 bases: TGTGCCAGCAGCGTAGCTCTGGGGAGGGCTAATGAAAAACTGTTTTTT. Translation: CASSVALGRANEKLFF. Full variable domain (missing parts from reference TRBV9 and TRBJ1-4): DSGVTQTPKHLITATGQRVTLRCSPRSGDLSVYWYQQSLDQGLQFLIQYYNGEERAKGNILERFSAQQFPDLHSELNLSSLELGDSALYFCASSVALGRANEKLFFGSGTQLSVL.

The rearrangement joins TRBV7-9 to TRBJ1-6; TRBD1 matches at 7 bases. The CDR3 has 15 residues. The germline gives CDR1 SEHNR, CDR2 FQNEAQ (reference sequence). V lost 1 base and J lost 10; bases outside the gene matches: 7. In nucleotides, the CDR3 is TGTGCCAGCAGCTTAGGCCGACAGGGTCCCTCACCCCTCCACTTT. Encoded protein: CASSLGRQGPSPLHF.

The chain has TRBV30 and TRBJ2-3; 7 bases match TRBD1. The CDR3 sequence is 13 residues long. Germline loops: CDR1 GTSNPN, CDR2 SVGIG (reference sequence). Losses at the gene ends were 8 bases for V and 2 bases for J; bases not matched to a gene: 7. The CDR3 here is CALDRVATDTQYF. The CDR3, as DNA: TGTGCCCTCGACAGGGTGGCCACAGATACGCAGTATTTT.

This chain joins TRBV19 and TRBJ1-2, with D uncertain. This CDR3 is built from 14 residues. Trimming stripped 10 bases from V and 7 bases from J, with 22 bases between. Looked up from germline, CDR1 is LNHDA and CDR2 is SQIVND (reference sequence). CDR3: CATNPRAGPIGYTF. CDR3 nucleotides: TGTGCCACTAACCCTAGGGCAGGTCCAATTGGCTACACCTTC.

This chain connects TRBV5-6 to TRBJ2-2; 15 positions agree with TRBD2. V was pared by 4 bases and J by 6 bases, with 7 bases of the junction left unmatched. CDR1 SGHDT and CDR2 YYEEEE come from the germline V gene. The CDR3 has 17 amino acids. CDR3 region: CASSPGLAGGLAGELFF. CDR3 in DNA: TGTGCCAGCAGCCCGGGACTAGCGGGGGGTTTAGCCGGGGAGCTGTTTTTT. The variable domain in full, completed from reference TRBV5-6 and TRBJ2-2, reads DAGVTQSPTHLIKTRGQQVTLRCSPKSGHDTVSWYQQALGQGPQFIFQYYEEEERQRGNFPDRFSGHQFPNYSSELNVNALLLGDSALYLCASSPGLAGGLAGELFFGEGSRLTVL.

The V call is TRBV12-3 or TRBV12-4, the J call TRBJ2-3; D remains unclear. Trimming removed 6 bases at V and 7 bases at J, with 14 bases between. The CDR3 contains 13 residues. The CDR3 nucleotides read TGTGCCAGCAGCCGACGAGCGAGGAATACGCAGTATTTT. Translating it yields CASSRRARNTQYF.

This chain connects TRBV19 to TRBJ1-2; 7 nucleotides match TRBD1. This CDR3 region has 15 residues. Germline values: CDR1 LNHDA, CDR2 SQIVND (reference sequence). V lost 0 bases, J lost 4 bases, and 5 bases stayed unmatched. CDR3 region: CASSIDDREGYGYTF. In DNA form, the CDR3 reads TGTGCCAGTAGTATAGACGACAGGGAGGGCTATGGCTACACCTTC.

The chain employs TRBV15 and TRBJ1-5; 8 nucleotides align to TRBD1. This CDR3 contains 14 residues. Trimming at V came to 3 bases and at J to 8 bases, leaving 6 bases not matched to a gene. The germline V gene has CDR1 LNHNV and CDR2 YYDKDF (reference sequence). Here the CDR3 reads CATSRKAGQEPQHF. The CDR3 DNA reads TGTGCCACCAGCAGGAAGGCGGGACAGGAGCCCCAGCATTTT.

The CDR3 loop reads CASRSQRHTGELFF. The CDR3 DNA follows: TGTGCCAGTAGAAGCCAGAGACACACCGGGGAGCTGTTTTTT. V and J are TRBV19 and TRBJ2-2; D is ambiguous. V lost 6 bases and J lost 3, with 11 bases in between. The germline gives CDR1 LNHDA, CDR2 SQIVND (reference sequence). The CDR3 is made up of 14 amino acids. Combining the CDR3 with reference TRBV19 and TRBJ2-2 gives the whole variable domain DGGITQSPKYLFRKEGQNVTLSCEQNLNHDAMYWYRQDPGQGLRLIYYSQIVNDFQKGDIAEGYSVSREKKESFPLTVTSAQKNPTAFYLCASRSQRHTGELFFGEGSRLTVL.

To note about this clone: Other DNA sequences in this specimen translate into the identical CDR3. This chain links TRBV7-9 with TRBJ2-1, with 12 bases identical to TRBD2. V shed 1 base and J 6 bases; nucleotides not matched to a gene: 7. This CDR3 comprises 17 residues. Germline CDR1 and CDR2: SEHNR and FQNEAQ (reference sequence). CDR3 sequence: CASSLGSSGGASNEQFF. The CDR3 DNA reads TGTGCCAGCAGCTTAGGGTCTAGCGGGGGGGCGAGCAATGAGCAGTTCTTC.

The V and J genes are TRBV3-1 (or the pseudogene TRBV3-2) and TRBJ1-4, with D tentatively TRBD1 (5 bases). V was trimmed by 1 base and J by 8 bases, leaving 8 bases between them. The CDR3 contains 13 residues. The germline V gene encodes CDR1 LGHDT and CDR2 YNNKEL (reference sequence). CDR3 sequence reads: CASSQGWGEKLFF. In DNA, the CDR3 is TGTGCCAGCAGCCAAGGATGGGGGGAAAAACTGTTTTTT.